The 9 T cell receptor beta chains below were found in one sample sequenced in a study of response to subunit inactivated influenza vaccine. Each CDR3 protein is one row after TCRdb ran MiXCR on the RT-PCR reads. The sample consists of under 950,000 distinct CDR3 sequences, 21% of them appearing once. The sample here was PBMCs from blood, taken more than 4 days after vaccination. The receptors come from a man aged 45-60 years who received an inactivated influenza vaccine.

This chain joins TRBV5-5 and TRBJ1-1, with D possibly TRBD1 on 5 matching bases. The V gene lost 6 bases and the J gene lost 6 bases, with 18 bases spanning the gap. Looked up from germline, CDR1 is SGHKS and CDR2 is YYEKEE (reference sequence). This CDR3 has 14 amino acids. Here the CDR3 DNA reads TGTGCCAGCATCCTCCAAGGGACGTCCTCTGAAGCTTTCTTT. Its translation is CASILQGTSSEAFF.

The chain joins TRBV12-3 or TRBV12-4 to TRBJ2-1, with a weak D call TRBD1 (6 bases). The ends were cut back, 4 bases at V and 14 bases at J, with 15 bases in the middle. CDR3 size: 12 residues. Written as DNA, the CDR3 is TGTGCCAGCAGTTGGGGGCAACACGGGGAGTTCTTC. The encoded protein is CASSWGQHGEFF.

This clonotype occurred a few times. CDR3 in amino acids: CASSIEGKTQYF. The CDR3 DNA sequence: TGTGCCAGCAGTATCGAGGGGAAGACCCAGTACTTC. The chain couples TRBV28 to TRBJ2-5, with D perhaps matching TRBD1 or TRBD2 (5 bases each). Germline V lookup: CDR1 MDHEN, CDR2 SYDVKM. This CDR3 contains 12 residues. Trimming took 5 bases from V and 6 from J, leaving 10 bases between them. Based on the CDR3 plus reference TRBV28 and TRBJ2-5, the full variable domain is DVKVTQSSRYLVKRTGEKVFLECVQDMDHENMFWYRQDPGLGLRLIYFSYDVKMKEKGDIPEGYSVSREKKERFSLILESASTNQTSMYLCASSIEGKTQYFGPGTRLLVL.

This clonotype was counted ten times or more. The chain recombines TRBV18 with TRBJ1-2; D is possibly TRBD1 (5 bases). CDR1 and CDR2 from the germline V gene are KGHSH and LQKENI. Trimming took 2 bases from V and 6 from J, leaving 10 bases between them. The CDR3 extends over 13 amino acids. CDR3 DNA sequence: TGTGCCAGCTCACCAGACCGGGGCCATGGCTACACCTTC. It yields the protein CASSPDRGHGYTF.

This clonotype was counted between two and nine times. The V call is TRBV7-2, the J call TRBJ1-2; a weak D match, TRBD1 (5 bases). Trimming cost V 6 bases and J 5 bases, with 16 bases left between them. This CDR3 is built from 14 residues. Germline CDR1 is SGHTA and CDR2 is FQGNSA. CDR3 region: CASRKGTERYGYTF. The CDR3 DNA reads TGTGCCAGCAGGAAAGGGACGGAACGATATGGCTACACCTTC.

The V call is TRBV7-9, the J call TRBJ1-5, with 9 bases that match TRBD1. Germline assignment: CDR1 SEHNR and CDR2 FQNEAQ (reference sequence). The length of the CDR3 is 15 residues. V trimming: 2 bases; J trimming: 7 bases; junction bases outside the gene matches: 6. The CDR3, as DNA: TGTGCCAGCAGCTTAAGGGGGGGACAGGGACAGCCCCAGCATTTT. Its protein product is CASSLRGGQGQPQHF.

Points on this clonotype: A much larger clone lies one base from this, so it may be a read error. This chain uses TRBV27 with TRBJ2-2, with TRBD1 identical over 7 bases. CDR1 and CDR2 (germline): MNHEY, SMNVEV (reference sequence). This CDR3 spans 13 amino acids. Unmatched junction bases numbered 3, after V lost 4 bases and J lost 7 bases. This chain's CDR3 is CASSYSGGGELFF. In DNA form, the CDR3 reads TGTGCCAGCAGTTACTCAGGGGGCGGGGAGCTGTTTTTT.

V is TRBV20-1 and J is TRBJ2-7, with D possibly being TRBD1 (6 bases). Germline values: CDR1 DFQATT, CDR2 SNEGSKA (reference sequence). This CDR3 region has 14 residues. Trimming shortened V by 1 base and J by 3 bases, and 13 bases separated the two germline ends. The CDR3 reads CSARGTALLYEQYF. The CDR3 DNA reads TGCAGTGCTAGAGGGACAGCCCTACTCTACGAGCAGTACTTC.

The V gene is TRBV5-4, the J gene TRBJ2-7; weak D call: TRBD1 (6 bases). Germline assignment: CDR1 SGHNT and CDR2 YYREEE (reference sequence). This CDR3 is built from 16 residues. The germline V and J ends were trimmed by 4 bases and 2 bases, with 19 bases remaining between them. The CDR3 DNA sequence: TGTGCCAGCAGCGCGCCGACAGGTCCTTATCCCTACGAGCAGTACTTC. Its translation: CASSAPTGPYPYEQYF.